This TCR beta chain was identified in a study of T cell repertoires in cytomegalovirus infection. About the research overall: Alongside well-studied HLA-B-restricted CMV epitopes, recently identified HLA-C-restricted CMV epitopes were also used.

From the reads, TCRdb called clonotypes with MiXCR, one entry per CDR3 protein. The data contain a few hundred thousand distinct CDR3 sequences, under 35% of them singletons. Worth noting for this clonotype: Antigen: not known.

This CDR3 comprises 14 residues. Between the trimmed V and J ends, which lost 4 bases and 6 bases, there was a span of 16 bases. The V gene's germline CDR1 is LNHNV and CDR2 YYDKDF (reference sequence). General study findings and limits: Dominating the ex vivo response were HLA-C-restricted CMV-specific TCR beta clonotypes. People with CMV and the relevant HLA were identified by cumulative public TCR beta family frequency.

The chain joins TRBV15 to TRBJ2-7, with D perhaps assigned TRBD1 or TRBD2 (5 bases each). The sequenced sample was cultured PBMCs, obtained from culture after CMV antigen stimulation. The clonotype was recovered from a human donor in good health (CMV status not recorded). Some clones in this sample may be carry-over from other donors' samples. For the CDR3, the DNA is TGTGCCACCAGCACGGGACCCCCCGGTATCGAGCAGTACTTC. It is translated as CATSTGPPGIEQYF.